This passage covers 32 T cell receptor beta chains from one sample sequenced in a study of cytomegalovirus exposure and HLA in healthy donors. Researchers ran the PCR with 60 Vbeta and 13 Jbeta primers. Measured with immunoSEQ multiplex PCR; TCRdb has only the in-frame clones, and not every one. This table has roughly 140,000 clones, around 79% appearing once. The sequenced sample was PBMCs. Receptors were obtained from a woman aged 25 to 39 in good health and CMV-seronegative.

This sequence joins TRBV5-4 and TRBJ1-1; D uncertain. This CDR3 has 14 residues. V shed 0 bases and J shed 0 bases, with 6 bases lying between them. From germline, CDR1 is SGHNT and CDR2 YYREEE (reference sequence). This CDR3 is CASSLGAMNTEAFF. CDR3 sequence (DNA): TGTGCCAGCAGCTTGGGGGCGATGAACACTGAAGCTTTCTTT.

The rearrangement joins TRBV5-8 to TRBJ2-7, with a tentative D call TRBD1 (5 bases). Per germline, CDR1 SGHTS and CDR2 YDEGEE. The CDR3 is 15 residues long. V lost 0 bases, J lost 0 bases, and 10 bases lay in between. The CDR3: CASSLVDKRSYEQYF. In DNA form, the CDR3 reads TGTGCCAGCAGCTTGGTGGACAAGCGCTCCTACGAGCAGTACTTC.

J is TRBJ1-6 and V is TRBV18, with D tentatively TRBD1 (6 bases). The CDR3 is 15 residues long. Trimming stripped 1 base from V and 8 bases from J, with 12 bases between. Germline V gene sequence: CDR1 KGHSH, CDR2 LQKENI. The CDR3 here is CASSPQRQEDSPLHF. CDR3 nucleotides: TGTGCCAGCTCACCACAGAGACAGGAGGATTCACCCCTCCACTTT. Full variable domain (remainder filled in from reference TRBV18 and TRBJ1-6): NAGVMQNPRHLVRRRGQEARLRCSPMKGHSHVYWYRQLPEEGLKFMVYLQKENIIDESGMPKERFSAEFPKEGPSILRIQQVVRGDSAAYFCASSPQRQEDSPLHFGNGTRLTVT.

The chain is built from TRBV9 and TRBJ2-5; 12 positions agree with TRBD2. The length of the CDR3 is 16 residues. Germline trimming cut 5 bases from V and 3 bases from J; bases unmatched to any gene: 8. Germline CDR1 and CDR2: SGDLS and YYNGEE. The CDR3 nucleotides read TGTGCCAGCAGTCTAGGATCTAGCGGGGGGGAAGAGACCCAGTACTTC. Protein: CASSLGSSGGEETQYF.

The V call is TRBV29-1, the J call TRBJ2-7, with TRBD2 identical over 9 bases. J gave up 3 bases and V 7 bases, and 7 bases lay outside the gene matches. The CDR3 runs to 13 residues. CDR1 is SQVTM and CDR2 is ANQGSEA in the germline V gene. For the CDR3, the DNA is TGCAGCGCTATAGCGGGGGAGCTCTACGAGCAGTACTTC. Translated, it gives CSAIAGELYEQYF.

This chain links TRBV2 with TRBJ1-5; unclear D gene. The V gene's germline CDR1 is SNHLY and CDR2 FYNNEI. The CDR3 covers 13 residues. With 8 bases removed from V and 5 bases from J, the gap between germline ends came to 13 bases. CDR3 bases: TGTGCCAGCCGCCCCGGGTACTATCAGCCCCAGCATTTT. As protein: CASRPGYYQPQHF.

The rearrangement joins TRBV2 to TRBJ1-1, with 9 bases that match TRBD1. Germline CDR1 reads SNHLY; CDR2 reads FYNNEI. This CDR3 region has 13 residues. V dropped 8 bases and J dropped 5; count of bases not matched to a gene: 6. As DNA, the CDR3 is TGTGCCAGCCTCCGGGGACAGGGAACTGAAGCTTTCTTT. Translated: CASLRGQGTEAFF.

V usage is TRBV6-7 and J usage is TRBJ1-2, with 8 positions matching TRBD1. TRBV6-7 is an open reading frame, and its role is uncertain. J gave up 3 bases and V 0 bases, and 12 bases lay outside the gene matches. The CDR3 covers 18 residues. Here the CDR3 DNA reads TGTGCCAGCAGTTACTCGGCCCCCCGGACAGGGCGTGACTATGGCTACACCTTC. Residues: CASSYSAPRTGRDYGYTF.

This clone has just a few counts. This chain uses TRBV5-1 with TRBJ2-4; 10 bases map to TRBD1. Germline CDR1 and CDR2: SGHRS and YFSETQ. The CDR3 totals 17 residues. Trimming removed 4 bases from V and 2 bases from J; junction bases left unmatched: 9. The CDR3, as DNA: TGCGCCAGCAGCGGCTCGTGGACAGGGGGTCCCAAAAACATTCAGTACTTC. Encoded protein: CASSGSWTGGPKNIQYF.

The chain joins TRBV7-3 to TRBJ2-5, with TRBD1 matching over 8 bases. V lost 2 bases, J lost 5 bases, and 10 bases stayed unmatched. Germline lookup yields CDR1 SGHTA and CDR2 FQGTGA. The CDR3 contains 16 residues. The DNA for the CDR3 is TGTGCCAGCAGCTTATATCCAGGGGGCTCGGGTGAGACCCAGTACTTC. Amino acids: CASSLYPGGSGETQYF.

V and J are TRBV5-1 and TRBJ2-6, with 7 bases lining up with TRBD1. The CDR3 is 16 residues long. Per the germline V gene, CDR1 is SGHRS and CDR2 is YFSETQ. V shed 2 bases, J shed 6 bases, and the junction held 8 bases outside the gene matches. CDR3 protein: CASSLTRQGEANVLTF. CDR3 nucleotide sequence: TGCGCCAGCAGCTTAACCAGACAGGGTGAGGCCAACGTCCTGACTTTC.

For the CDR3, the DNA is TGTGCCAGCAGCCCTATCCAGGGTCATCAGCCCCAGCATTTT. Translated, it gives CASSPIQGHQPQHF. The chain uses TRBV6-5 and TRBJ1-5, with a tentative D call TRBD1 (5 bases). The V gene lost 6 bases and the J gene lost 5 bases, with 14 bases spanning the gap. The CDR3 covers 14 residues. Per germline, CDR1 MNHEY and CDR2 SVGAGI.

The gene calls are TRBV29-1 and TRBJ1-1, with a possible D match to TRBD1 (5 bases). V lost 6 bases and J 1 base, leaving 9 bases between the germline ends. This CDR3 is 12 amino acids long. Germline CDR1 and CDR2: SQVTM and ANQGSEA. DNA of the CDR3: TGCAGCGTACCGCAGGGGAACACTGAAGCTTTCTTT. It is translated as CSVPQGNTEAFF.

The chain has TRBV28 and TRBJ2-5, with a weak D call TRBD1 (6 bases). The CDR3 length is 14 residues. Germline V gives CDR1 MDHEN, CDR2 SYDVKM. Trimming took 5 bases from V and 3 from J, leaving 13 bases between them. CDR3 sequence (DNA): TGTGCCAGCAGTACCCCGGACAGTAAAGAGACCCAGTACTTC. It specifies CASSTPDSKETQYF.

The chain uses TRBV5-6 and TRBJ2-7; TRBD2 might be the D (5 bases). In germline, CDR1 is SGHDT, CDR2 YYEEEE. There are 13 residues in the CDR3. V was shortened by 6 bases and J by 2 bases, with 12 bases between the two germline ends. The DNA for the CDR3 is TGTGCCAGCAACGACGGGGATGCCTACGAGCAGTACTTC. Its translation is CASNDGDAYEQYF.

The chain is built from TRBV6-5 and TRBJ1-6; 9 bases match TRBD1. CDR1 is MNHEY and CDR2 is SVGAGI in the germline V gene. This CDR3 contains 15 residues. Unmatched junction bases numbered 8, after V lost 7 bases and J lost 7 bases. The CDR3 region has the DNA TGTGCCAGCACCGGCCCGGGACAGGGAAATTCACCCCTCCACTTT. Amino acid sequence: CASTGPGQGNSPLHF.

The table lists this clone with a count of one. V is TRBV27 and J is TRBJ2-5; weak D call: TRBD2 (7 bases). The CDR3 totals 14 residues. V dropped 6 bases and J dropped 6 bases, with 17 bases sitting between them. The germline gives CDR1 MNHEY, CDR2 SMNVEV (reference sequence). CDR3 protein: CASSLRGGGKTQYF. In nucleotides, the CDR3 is TGTGCCAGCAGCCTTCGAGGGGGGGGGAAGACCCAGTACTTC.

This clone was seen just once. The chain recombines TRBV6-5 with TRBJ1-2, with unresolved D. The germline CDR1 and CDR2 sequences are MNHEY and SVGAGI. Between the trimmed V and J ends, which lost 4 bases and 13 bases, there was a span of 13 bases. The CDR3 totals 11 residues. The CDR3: CASSSGGRGTF. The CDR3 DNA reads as TGTGCCAGCAGTTCCGGTGGCAGAGGCACCTTC.

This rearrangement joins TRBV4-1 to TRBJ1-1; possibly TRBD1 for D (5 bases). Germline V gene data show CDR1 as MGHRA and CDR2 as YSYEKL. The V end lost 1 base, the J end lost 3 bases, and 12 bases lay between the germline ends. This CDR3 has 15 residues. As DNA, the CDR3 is TGCGCCAGCAGCCAAGTGGGCCGGGGGGACACTGAAGCTTTCTTT. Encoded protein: CASSQVGRGDTEAFF.

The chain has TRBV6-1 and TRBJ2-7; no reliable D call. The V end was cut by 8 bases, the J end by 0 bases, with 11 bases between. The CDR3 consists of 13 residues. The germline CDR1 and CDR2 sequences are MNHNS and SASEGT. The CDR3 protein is CASATRLSYEQYF. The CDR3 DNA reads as TGTGCCAGCGCCACACGACTCTCCTACGAGCAGTACTTC.

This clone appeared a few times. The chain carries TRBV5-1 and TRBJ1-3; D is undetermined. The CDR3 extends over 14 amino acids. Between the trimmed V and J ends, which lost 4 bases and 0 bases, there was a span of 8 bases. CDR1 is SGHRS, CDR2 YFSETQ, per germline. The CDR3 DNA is TGCGCCAGCAGCGGTAGCTCCTCTGGAAACACCATATATTTT. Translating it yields CASSGSSSGNTIYF.

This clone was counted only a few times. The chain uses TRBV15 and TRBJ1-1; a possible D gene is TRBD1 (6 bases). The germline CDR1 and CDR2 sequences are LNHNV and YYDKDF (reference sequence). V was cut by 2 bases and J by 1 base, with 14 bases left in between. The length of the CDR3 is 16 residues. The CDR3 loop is CATSRRGGGANTEAFF. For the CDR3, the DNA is TGTGCCACCAGCAGAAGGGGGGGAGGGGCGAACACTGAAGCTTTCTTT. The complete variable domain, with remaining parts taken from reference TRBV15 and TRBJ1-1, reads DAMVIQNPRYQVTQFGKPVTLSCSQTLNHNVMYWYQQKSSQAPKLLFHYYDKDFNNEADTPDNFQSRRPNTSFCFLDIRSPGLGDTAMYLCATSRRGGGANTEAFFGQGTRLTVV.

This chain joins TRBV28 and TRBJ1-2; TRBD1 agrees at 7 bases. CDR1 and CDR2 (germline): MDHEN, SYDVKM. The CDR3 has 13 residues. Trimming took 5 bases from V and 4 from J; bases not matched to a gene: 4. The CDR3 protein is CASSQGGGYGYTF. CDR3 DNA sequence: TGTGCCAGCAGTCAGGGGGGAGGCTATGGCTACACCTTC.

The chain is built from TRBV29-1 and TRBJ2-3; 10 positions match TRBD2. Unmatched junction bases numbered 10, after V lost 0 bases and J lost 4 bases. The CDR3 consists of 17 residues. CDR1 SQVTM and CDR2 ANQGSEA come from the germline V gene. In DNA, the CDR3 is TGCAGCGTTGAAGATCTTGAAGCGGGGGGGCCCCCAGATACGCAGTATTTT. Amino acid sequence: CSVEDLEAGGPPDTQYF.

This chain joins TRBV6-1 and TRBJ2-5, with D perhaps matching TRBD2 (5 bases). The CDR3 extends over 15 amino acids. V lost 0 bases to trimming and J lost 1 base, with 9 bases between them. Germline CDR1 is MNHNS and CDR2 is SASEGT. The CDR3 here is CASSEARDFQETQYF. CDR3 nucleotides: TGTGCCAGCAGTGAAGCGAGGGATTTCCAAGAGACCCAGTACTTC.

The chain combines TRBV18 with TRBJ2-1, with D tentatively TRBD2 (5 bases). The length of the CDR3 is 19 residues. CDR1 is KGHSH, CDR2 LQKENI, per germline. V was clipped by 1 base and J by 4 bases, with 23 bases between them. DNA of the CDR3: TGTGCCAGCTCACCACGTGACGGGAAAACCCTCCACAAATACAATGAGCAGTTCTTC. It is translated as CASSPRDGKTLHKYNEQFF.

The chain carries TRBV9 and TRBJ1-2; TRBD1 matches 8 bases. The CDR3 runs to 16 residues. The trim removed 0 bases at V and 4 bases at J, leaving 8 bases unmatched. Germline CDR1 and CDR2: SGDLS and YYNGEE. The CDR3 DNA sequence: TGTGCCAGCAGCGTAGGCCTTGGACAGGGAGCCTATGGCTACACCTTC. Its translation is CASSVGLGQGAYGYTF.

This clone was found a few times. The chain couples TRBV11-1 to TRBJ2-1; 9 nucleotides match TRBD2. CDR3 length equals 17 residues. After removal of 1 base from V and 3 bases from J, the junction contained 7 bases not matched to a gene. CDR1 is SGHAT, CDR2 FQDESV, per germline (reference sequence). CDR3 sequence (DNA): TGTGCCAGCAGCTTAGGGGCTGGAGCGGGGGGCTACAATGAGCAGTTCTTC. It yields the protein CASSLGAGAGGYNEQFF.

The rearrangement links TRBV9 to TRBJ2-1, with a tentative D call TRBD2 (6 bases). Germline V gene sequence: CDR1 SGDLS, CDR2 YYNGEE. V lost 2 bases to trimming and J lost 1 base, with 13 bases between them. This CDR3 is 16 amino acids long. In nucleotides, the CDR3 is TGTGCCAGCAGCGTCCTTCCCGGGGGTTCCTACAATGAGCAGTTCTTC. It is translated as CASSVLPGGSYNEQFF.

The CDR3 loop is CAWGYRGGGYTF. The CDR3, as DNA: TGTGCCTGGGGGTACAGGGGCGGTGGCTACACCTTC. The gene calls are TRBV30 and TRBJ1-2, with 7 bases that match TRBD1. This CDR3 comprises 12 residues. Per germline, CDR1 GTSNPN and CDR2 SVGIG (reference sequence). With V trimmed by 5 bases and J by 7 bases, 7 bases remained unmatched. Using reference TRBV30 and TRBJ1-2 for the parts outside the CDR3, the full variable domain is SQTIHQWPATLVQPVGSPLSLECTVEGTSNPNLYWYRQAAGRGLQLLFYSVGIGQISSEVPQNLSASRPQDRQFILSSKKLLLSDSGFYLCAWGYRGGGYTFGSGTRLTVV.

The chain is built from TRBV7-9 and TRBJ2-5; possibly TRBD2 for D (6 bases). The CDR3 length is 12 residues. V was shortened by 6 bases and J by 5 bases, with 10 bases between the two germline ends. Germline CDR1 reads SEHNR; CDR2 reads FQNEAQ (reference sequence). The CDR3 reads CASSWGGETQYF. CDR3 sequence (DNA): TGTGCCAGCAGTTGGGGAGGCGAGACCCAGTACTTC.

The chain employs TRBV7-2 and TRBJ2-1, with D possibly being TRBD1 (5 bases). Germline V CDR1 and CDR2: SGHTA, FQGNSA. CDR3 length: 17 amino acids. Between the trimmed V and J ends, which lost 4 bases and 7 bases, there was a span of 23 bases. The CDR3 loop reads CASSWGLRKSQQNEQFF. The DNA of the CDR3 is TGTGCCAGCAGCTGGGGCCTCAGGAAAAGCCAGCAGAATGAGCAGTTCTTC.